The 22 T cell receptor beta chains below were found in one sample sequenced in a study of cytomegalovirus exposure and HLA in healthy donors. Vbeta (60) and Jbeta (13) primers were used in the PCR. This table comes from immunoSEQ multiplex PCR, and its TCRdb copy is limited to in-frame clones, with some not included. This table has around 140,000 clones, 70% to 80% appearing once. The specimen was PBMCs. These receptors originate from a female donor in good health and CMV-seropositive.

This chain links TRBV4-2 with TRBJ1-5; D is uncertain. The V end lost 3 bases, the J end lost 7 bases, and 13 bases lay between the germline ends. The CDR3 is made up of 14 amino acids. Germline values: CDR1 LGHNA, CDR2 YNFKEQ. CDR3: CASSQSEPGQPQHF. CDR3 DNA sequence: TGTGCCAGCAGCCAGTCGGAGCCGGGACAGCCCCAGCATTTT.

The rearrangement links TRBV5-1 to TRBJ2-5; 7 nucleotides line up with TRBD2. The junction had 8 bases not matched to a gene; V was cut back by 7 bases and J by 5 bases. The CDR3 covers 13 residues. Germline values: CDR1 SGHRS, CDR2 YFSETQ. CDR3 bases: TGCGCCAGCGGGGCGGGGGATCTGGAGACCCAGTACTTC. It translates to CASGAGDLETQYF.

The chain recombines TRBV4-1 with TRBJ2-2; 8 nucleotides align to TRBD1. CDR1 is MGHRA, CDR2 YSYEKL, per germline. With V trimmed by 2 bases and J by 4 bases, 3 bases remained unmatched. The CDR3 runs to 15 residues. The CDR3: CASSQPTGVTGELFF. The CDR3 nucleotides read TGCGCCAGCAGCCAACCGACAGGGGTCACCGGGGAGCTGTTTTTT.

There are a few counts of this clone. The chain combines TRBV29-1 with TRBJ2-7; 11 nucleotides match TRBD1. Germline loops: CDR1 SQVTM, CDR2 ANQGSEA. V lost 7 bases, J lost 6 bases, and 8 bases stayed unmatched. The CDR3 is 13 residues long. CDR3 amino acids: CSAGTGTGGEQYF. For the CDR3, the DNA is TGCAGCGCGGGAACCGGGACAGGGGGCGAGCAGTACTTC.

This chain links TRBV18 with TRBJ2-1; D uncertain. From germline, CDR1 is KGHSH and CDR2 LQKENI. The CDR3 has 13 residues. Trimming cost V 5 bases and J 5 bases, with 10 bases left between them. The CDR3 here is CASSSQRNNEQFF. Written as DNA, the CDR3 is TGTGCCAGCTCATCTCAGCGAAACAATGAGCAGTTCTTC. Supplemented by reference TRBV18 and TRBJ2-1, the full variable domain reads NAGVMQNPRHLVRRRGQEARLRCSPMKGHSHVYWYRQLPEEGLKFMVYLQKENIIDESGMPKERFSAEFPKEGPSILRIQQVVRGDSAAYFCASSSQRNNEQFFGPGTRLTVL.

The rearrangement uses TRBV5-1 and TRBJ2-2; D gene uncertain. Trimming left V 0 bases short and J 8 bases short, with 5 bases between. This CDR3 region has 12 residues. CDR1 SGHRS and CDR2 YFSETQ come from the germline V gene. DNA for the CDR3: TGCGCCAGCAGCTTGGCTAGAGGGGAGCTGTTTTTT. It codes for CASSLARGELFF.

V is TRBV5-1 and J is TRBJ2-3; the D gene is possibly TRBD2 (6 bases). The germline CDR1 and CDR2 sequences are SGHRS and YFSETQ. V was clipped by 5 bases and J by 0 bases, with 7 bases between them. The CDR3 is 13 residues long. The CDR3 region has the DNA TGCGCCAGCAGAAGCGGGAGCACAGATACGCAGTATTTT. This gives the protein CASRSGSTDTQYF.

This chain uses TRBV6-5 with TRBJ2-1, with 7 bases aligning to TRBD1. Per germline, CDR1 MNHEY and CDR2 SVGAGI. V gave up 6 bases and J gave up 7 bases; unmatched junction bases: 12. The CDR3 contains 15 residues. CDR3 in DNA: TGTGCCAGCAGGAACAGGGGCCAAGGGTTTAATGAGCAGTTCTTC. It encodes CASRNRGQGFNEQFF.

The chain couples TRBV9 to TRBJ1-2; TRBD1 matches at 9 bases. The J segment lost 5 bases and the V segment lost 3 bases, leaving 5 bases of the junction unmatched. This CDR3 spans 14 amino acids. Germline CDR1 and CDR2: SGDLS and YYNGEE. CDR3 DNA: TGTGCCAGCAGCGCCACAGGGGGCCTTTATGGCTACACCTTC. This gives the protein CASSATGGLYGYTF. Complete variable domain (other parts from reference TRBV9 and TRBJ1-2): DSGVTQTPKHLITATGQRVTLRCSPRSGDLSVYWYQQSLDQGLQFLIQYYNGEERAKGNILERFSAQQFPDLHSELNLSSLELGDSALYFCASSATGGLYGYTFGSGTRLTVV.

This rearrangement joins TRBV27 to TRBJ1-1; D uncertain. Germline CDR1 is MNHEY and CDR2 is SMNVEV (reference sequence). V gave up 3 bases and J gave up 8 bases, with 16 bases separating them. This CDR3 spans 14 amino acids. The CDR3 loop reads CASSFRTGISEAFF. The CDR3 nucleotides read TGTGCCAGCAGTTTTAGGACGGGAATTTCCGAAGCTTTCTTT.

The chain couples TRBV11-2 to TRBJ2-7, with 11 positions matching TRBD1. V dropped 4 bases and J dropped 7; count of bases not matched to a gene: 6. CDR1 and CDR2 (germline): SGHAT, FQNNGV. This CDR3 region has 14 residues. Here the CDR3 DNA reads TGTGCCAGCAGCTGGGGACAGGGGGGGCGAGAGCAGTACTTC. This translates into CASSWGQGGREQYF.

This clone appeared a few times. The chain joins TRBV30 to TRBJ1-1; 7 bases match TRBD1. This CDR3 spans 12 amino acids. Germline V lookup: CDR1 GTSNPN, CDR2 SVGIG (reference sequence). J gave up 2 bases and V 4 bases, and 1 base lay outside the gene matches. CDR3 protein: CAWTGGNTEAFF. The DNA of the CDR3 is TGTGCCTGGACAGGGGGAAACACTGAAGCTTTCTTT.

Here the CDR3 DNA reads TGCGCCAGCAGCTTGGCCGGGACAGGTTCAGTGGCCGGGGAGCTGTTTTTT. This codes for CASSLAGTGSVAGELFF. This chain links TRBV5-1 with TRBJ2-2, with 8 bases identical to TRBD1. The CDR3 totals 17 residues. The trim removed 0 bases at V and 6 bases at J, leaving 10 bases unmatched. The germline V gene encodes CDR1 SGHRS and CDR2 YFSETQ.

The chain employs TRBV5-4 and TRBJ2-1, with D unresolved. In germline, CDR1 is SGHNT, CDR2 YYREEE (reference sequence). The length of the CDR3 is 11 residues. V lost 4 bases and J 10 bases, leaving 9 bases between the germline ends. The CDR3 nucleotides are TGTGCCAGCAGCCACAATGGCGAGCAGTTCTTC. Protein: CASSHNGEQFF.

The V call is TRBV10-3, the J call TRBJ2-1; D is ambiguous. Per the germline V gene, CDR1 is ENHRY and CDR2 is SYGVKD. Trimming left V 0 bases short and J 2 bases short, with 8 bases between. The CDR3 runs 15 residues. This CDR3 reads CAISESLGTYNEQFF. In nucleotides, the CDR3 is TGTGCCATCAGTGAGTCCCTAGGAACCTACAATGAGCAGTTCTTC.

This rearrangement joins TRBV25-1 to TRBJ2-7, with TRBD1 matching 7 bases. The CDR3 is 13 amino acids. CDR1 is MGHDK, CDR2 SYGVNS, per germline. J gave up 1 base and V 8 bases, and 5 bases lay outside the gene matches. As DNA, the CDR3 is TGTGCCAGCTCCCGGGACAGTTCCTACGAGCAGTACTTC. Its translation is CASSRDSSYEQYF.

The table lists this clone with a few counts. CDR3 sequence reads: CASSLGTASGQPQHF. CDR3 in DNA: TGCGCCAGCAGCCTAGGGACAGCCTCTGGTCAGCCCCAGCATTTT. V usage is TRBV5-1 and J usage is TRBJ1-5, with 7 nucleotides matching TRBD1. CDR1 SGHRS and CDR2 YFSETQ come from the germline V gene. The CDR3 is 15 residues long. The junction had 10 bases not matched to a gene; V was cut back by 4 bases and J by 6 bases.

J is TRBJ1-4 and V is TRBV23-1, with 9 positions matching TRBD1. TRBV23-1 qualifies as an ORF whose function is uncertain. This CDR3 comprises 18 residues. Trimming cost V 0 bases and J 0 bases; bases outside gene matches: 5. DNA of the CDR3: TGCGCCAGCAGTCAATCCGAGGGACAGGGCTCAACTAATGAAAAACTGTTTTTT. Amino acid sequence: CASSQSEGQGSTNEKLFF.

The chain has TRBV21-1 and TRBJ2-7; TRBD1 is taken as the D call from the table, unchecked against the DNA. TRBV21-1 is deemed a pseudogene. This CDR3 contains 14 residues. CDR3 nucleotides: TGTGCCAGCAGCAAGGGACAGGGAGGGGGAGAGCGGTACTTC. This gives the protein CASSKGQGGGERYF.

The genes are TRBV7-3 and TRBJ2-2; TRBD1 matches 8 bases. The CDR3 is 12 amino acids. CDR1 is SGHTA and CDR2 is FQGTGA in the germline V gene. V was clipped by 5 bases and J by 9 bases; unmatched bases: 2. CDR3 protein: CASSPGGRELFF. CDR3 DNA sequence: TGTGCCAGCAGCCCAGGGGGCCGGGAGCTGTTTTTT.

The CDR3 loop reads CASSVGMMRTGVNAQYF. For the CDR3, the DNA is TGTGCCAGCAGCGTAGGTATGATGCGGACAGGGGTTAATGCGCAGTACTTC. V is TRBV9 and J is TRBJ2-7, with 9 bases fitting TRBD1. The CDR3 consists of 17 residues. CDR1 SGDLS and CDR2 YYNGEE come from the germline V gene. V lost 0 bases, J lost 9 bases, and 16 bases stayed unmatched.

V gene TRBV6-1 combines with J gene TRBJ2-7; tentative D call: TRBD2 (6 bases). Trimming pared 3 bases from V and 3 bases from J, leaving 15 bases between. CDR3 size: 15 residues. Germline assignment: CDR1 MNHNS and CDR2 SASEGT. The CDR3 loop is CASSDPGRFGYEQYF. The CDR3 DNA reads TGTGCCAGCAGTGACCCCGGGAGATTTGGCTACGAGCAGTACTTC.